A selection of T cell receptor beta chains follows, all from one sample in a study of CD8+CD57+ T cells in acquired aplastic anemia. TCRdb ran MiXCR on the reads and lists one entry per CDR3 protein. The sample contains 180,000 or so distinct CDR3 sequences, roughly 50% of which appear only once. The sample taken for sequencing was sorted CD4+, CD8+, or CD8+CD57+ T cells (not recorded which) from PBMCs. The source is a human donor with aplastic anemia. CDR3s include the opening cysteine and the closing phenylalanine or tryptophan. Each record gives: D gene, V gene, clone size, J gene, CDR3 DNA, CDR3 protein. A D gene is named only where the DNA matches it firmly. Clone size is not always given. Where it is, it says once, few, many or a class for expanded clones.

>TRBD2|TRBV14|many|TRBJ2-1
TGTGCCAGCAGCCCCTCAGCGGGAGGGAACAATGAGCAGTTCTTC
CASSPSAGGNNEQFF
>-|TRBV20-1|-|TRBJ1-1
TGCAGTGCTAGAGTCGGCAGGGGAGGGGAACAAGCTTTCTTT
CSARVGRGGEQAFF
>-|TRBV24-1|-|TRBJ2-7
TGTGCCACCTCCGGGGCGGCAACCTACGAGCAGTACTTC
CATSGAATYEQYF
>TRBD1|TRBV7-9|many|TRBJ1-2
TGTGCCAGCAGCCCTCAGACAGGGGTATACGATGGCTACACCTTC
CASSPQTGVYDGYTF
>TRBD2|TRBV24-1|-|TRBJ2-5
TGTGCCACCAGTGATTCCGGGGCGGGGGTAGAAGAGACCCAGTACTTC
CATSDSGAGVEETQYF
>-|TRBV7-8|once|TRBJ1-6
TGTGCCGGCAGCCCCGGCGAGGAGTCACCCCTCCACTTT
CAGSPGEESPLHF
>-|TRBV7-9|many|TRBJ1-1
TGTGCCAGCAGCATCCGGGACAAGAACACTGAAGCTTTCTTT
CASSIRDKNTEAFF
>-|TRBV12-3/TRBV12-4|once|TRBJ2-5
TGTGCCAGCAGTTTAGCGAAGGGGACCCAGTACTTC
CASSLAKGTQYF
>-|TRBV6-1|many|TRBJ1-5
TGTGCCAGCACCGGACGGTTTAGCAATCAGCCCCAGCATTTT
CASTGRFSNQPQHF
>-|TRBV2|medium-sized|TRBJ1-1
TGTGCCAGCAGTCACATACAGGGTGGGAACACTGAAGCTTTCTTT
CASSHIQGGNTEAFF
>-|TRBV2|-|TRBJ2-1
TGTGCCAGCAGTCTAGACAGCCTTTCCTACAATGAGCAGTTCTTC
CASSLDSLSYNEQFF
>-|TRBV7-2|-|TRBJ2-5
TGTGCCAGCAGCTTAGCGCGGGGCAACGAGACCCAGTACTTC
CASSLARGNETQYF
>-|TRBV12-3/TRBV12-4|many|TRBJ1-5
TGTGCCAGCAGTCTCACAGTTTCCCAGCCCCAGCATTTT
CASSLTVSQPQHF
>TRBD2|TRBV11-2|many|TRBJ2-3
TGTGCCAGCAGCTCAGGACTAGCGGGAGTTTTGGCGGCGCAGTATTTT
CASSSGLAGVLAAQYF
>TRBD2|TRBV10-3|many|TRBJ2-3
TGTGCCATCAGTGGGGTCAGAAACGGGGGGGCAAAAGATACGCAGTATTTT
CAISGVRNGGAKDTQYF
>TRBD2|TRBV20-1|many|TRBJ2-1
TGCAGTGCTAGAAAGCGGGAGTTGATCTACAATGAGCAGTTCTTC
CSARKRELIYNEQFF
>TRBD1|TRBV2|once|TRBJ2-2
TGTGCCAGCAGTGTTACAGGACAGGTGAACACCGGGGAGCTGTTTTTT
CASSVTGQVNTGELFF
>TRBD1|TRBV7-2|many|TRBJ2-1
TGTGCCAGCAGCTTAGCGGGGGGACAGGGGGCTGGTGAGCAGTTCTTC
CASSLAGGQGAGEQFF
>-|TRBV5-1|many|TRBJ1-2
TGCGCCAGCGGCTTATCCAACTATGGCTACACCTTC
CASGLSNYGYTF
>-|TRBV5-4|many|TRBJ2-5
TGTGCCAGCAGCTTTCGGGTAGAAGAGACCCAGTACTTC
CASSFRVEETQYF
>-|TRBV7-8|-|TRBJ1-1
TGTGCCAGCAGCTTTGACAGAGCTGAAGCTTTCTTT
CASSFDRAEAFF
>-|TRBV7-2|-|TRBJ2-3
TGTGCCAGCAGCTTTGAACGAGGTACGCAGTATTTT
CASSFERGTQYF
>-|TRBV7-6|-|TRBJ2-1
TGTGCCAGCAGCTTACCCGGACTGTTAAATGAGCAGTTCTTC
CASSLPGLLNEQFF
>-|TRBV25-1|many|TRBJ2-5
TGTGCCAGCAGTCCCCACAGGGTGATGGAGACCCAGTACTTC
CASSPHRVMETQYF
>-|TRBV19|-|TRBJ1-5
TGTGCCAGTAGTATCAGAGGGTTCCCTAACGAGCATTTT
CASSIRGFPNEHF
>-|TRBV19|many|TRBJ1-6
TGTGCCAGTAGTATGGAGGACATCTCACCCCTCCACTTT
CASSMEDISPLHF
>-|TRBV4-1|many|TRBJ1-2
TGCGCCAGCAGCCAACTCTTGGGTGGGAACTATGGCTACACCTTC
CASSQLLGGNYGYTF
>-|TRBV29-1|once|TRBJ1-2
TGCAGCGACTGGACGGTATATGGCTACACCTTC
CSDWTVYGYTF
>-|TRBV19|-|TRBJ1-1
TGTGCCAGTACCTCGGGGCGGACAGTCTACACTGAAGCTTTCTTT
CASTSGRTVYTEAFF
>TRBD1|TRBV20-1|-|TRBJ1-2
TGCAGTGCTTGGACCGGGACAGGGGGCTATGGCTACACCTTC
CSAWTGTGGYGYTF
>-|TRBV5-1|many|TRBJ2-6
TGCGCCAGCAGCCCGGTAGGCGTAGGTGGGGCCAACGTCCTGACTTTC
CASSPVGVGGANVLTF
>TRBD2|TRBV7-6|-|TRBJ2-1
TGTGCCAGCAGCTTAAGTCTAGCGGATTACAATGAGCAGTTCTTC
CASSLSLADYNEQFF
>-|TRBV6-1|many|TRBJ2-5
TGTGCCAGCAGCGACCTGGGCGTACCGGAGACCCAGTACTTC
CASSDLGVPETQYF
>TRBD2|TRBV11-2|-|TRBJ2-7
TGTGCCAGCAGCTTAAGTGGCGGGAGCGGATTGAGCGAGCAGTACTTC
CASSLSGGSGLSEQYF
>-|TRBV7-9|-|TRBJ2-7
TGTGCCAGCAGCTGGGGGGGCCGGTACGAGCAGTACTTC
CASSWGGRYEQYF
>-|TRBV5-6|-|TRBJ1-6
TGTGCCAGCAGCTTTTCCCGGAATTCACCCCTCCACTTT
CASSFSRNSPLHF
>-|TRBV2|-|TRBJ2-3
TGTGCCAGCAGTGTCTGGCAAAGCACAGATACGCAGTATTTT
CASSVWQSTDTQYF
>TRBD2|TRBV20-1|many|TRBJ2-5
TGCAGTGCTTACCCCGGACTAGCGGGGGAAGAGACCCAGTACTTC
CSAYPGLAGEETQYF
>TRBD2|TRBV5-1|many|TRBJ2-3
TGCGCCAGCAGCTTGGGATTTAGCGGGGGAACGGCAGATACGCAGTATTTT
CASSLGFSGGTADTQYF
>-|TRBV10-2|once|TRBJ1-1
TGCGCCACCCAGCAGGCGAACACTGAAGCTTTCTTT
CATQQANTEAFF
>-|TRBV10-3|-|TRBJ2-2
TGTGCCACCATAAACAGCAACACCGGGGAGCTGTTTTTT
CATINSNTGELFF
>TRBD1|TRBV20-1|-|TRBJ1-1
TGCAGTGCTATGGACAGGGGGAATAGAGAAGCTTTCTTT
CSAMDRGNREAFF
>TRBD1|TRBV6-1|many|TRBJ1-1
TGTGCCAGCAGAAGGGACAGGATGAACACTGAAGCTTTCTTT
CASRRDRMNTEAFF
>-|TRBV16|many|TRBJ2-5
TGTGCCAGCAGCCAATCTAGGCAAGAGACCCAGTACTTC
CASSQSRQETQYF
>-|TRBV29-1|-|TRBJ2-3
TGCAGCGTTCAACCTAACACAGATACGCAGTATTTT
CSVQPNTDTQYF